Here is one TCR beta chain with its context. Naive CD4+ T cells were purified with Tregs depleted by CD25. The CDR3 has 13 amino acids. V shed 2 bases and J shed 3 bases, with 9 bases lying between them. CDR1 SGHRS and CDR2 YFSETQ come from the germline V gene. TCRdb fed the 5' RACE reads into MiXCR, producing one record per CDR3 protein. The data hold about 40,000 distinct CDR3 sequences, with 18% observed a single time. This rearrangement joins TRBV5-1 to TRBJ2-7; D is undetermined. The sequencing input was naive CD4+ T cells sorted from a lymph node. This sample's subset: naive CD4+ T cells, CD4+CD45RA+CD25-. This receptor was obtained from a female donor with breast cancer. The CDR3 DNA is TGCGCCAGCAGCTTAATGGACGGCTACGAGCAGTACTTC. Encoded protein: CASSLMDGYEQYF.